A selection of T cell receptor beta chains follows, all from one sample in a study of cytomegalovirus exposure and HLA in healthy donors. Only in-frame clones appear in the TCRdb table, and some are missing; sequencing was by immunoSEQ multiplex PCR. In the table there are some 160,000 clones, around 80% of which are singletons. The sample comprised PBMCs. The receptor set was obtained from a man aged 40-50 years in good health and CMV-seronegative. CDR3s include the opening cysteine and the closing phenylalanine or tryptophan. D genes are given only for firm matches. Expanded clones get a size class; other rows say once, few or many, or leave the size out.

V,J,size,D,DNA,CDR3
TRBV6-1,TRBJ1-1,once,-,TGTGCCAGCAGTGCGAACAGTGGCACTGAAGCTTTCTTT,CASSANSGTEAFF
TRBV5-4,TRBJ1-4,few,-,TGTGCCAGCAGCTTGTCCAGGGCTAATGAAAAACTGTTTTTT,CASSLSRANEKLFF
TRBV7-2,TRBJ2-5,-,-,TGTGCCAGCAGCTTAGACAGGACGATCGGGCGGACCCAGTACTTC,CASSLDRTIGRTQYF
TRBV29-1,TRBJ1-4,-,-,TGCAGTTCTCTTGCCTTTCTACAGGGTGCTAATGAAAAACTGTTTTTT,CSSLAFLQGANEKLFF
TRBV28,TRBJ1-1,once,-,TGTGCCAGCAGTTTAGGAAATAGGGGCACTGAAGCTTTCTTT,CASSLGNRGTEAFF
TRBV5-6,TRBJ2-3,once,-,TGTGCCAGCAGCTTGACAGCCGATACGCAGTATTTT,CASSLTADTQYF
TRBV9,TRBJ2-2,few,TRBD2,TGTGCCAGCAGCCCCCAAGCGGGAGGGCCTGGGGCCGGGGAGCTGTTTTTT,CASSPQAGGPGAGELFF
TRBV27,TRBJ1-5,-,TRBD1,TGTGCCAGCAGGGAACAGGGGCTTTATAGCAATCAGCCCCAGCATTTT,CASREQGLYSNQPQHF
TRBV7-2,TRBJ1-1,few,-,TGTGCCAGCAGCCATTACACTGAAGCTTTCTTT,CASSHYTEAFF
TRBV7-3,TRBJ2-1,-,TRBD2,TGTGCCAGCAGCTTGACTAGCGAGTACAATGAGCAGTTCTTC,CASSLTSEYNEQFF
TRBV7-3,TRBJ2-2,-,-,TGTGCCAGCAGCTTAACTTCGGGGGACACCGGGGAGCTGTTTTTT,CASSLTSGDTGELFF
TRBV27,TRBJ2-2,-,TRBD1,TGTGCCAGCAGTTTATCGCGGGGACAGGTTAACACCGGGGAGCTGTTTTTT,CASSLSRGQVNTGELFF
TRBV7-2,TRBJ1-5,-,-,TGTGCCAGCAGCTCTAGCGGCAATCAGCCCCAGCATTTT,CASSSSGNQPQHF
TRBV5-1,TRBJ2-5,-,TRBD2,TGCGCCAGCAGTAGGACTAGCGGGATACGGACACAAGAGACCCAGTACTTC,CASSRTSGIRTQETQYF
TRBV9,TRBJ2-7,-,TRBD1,TGTGCCAGCAGCGTAGGCCTCGGGACAGGGTACACCCACGAGCAGTACTTC,CASSVGLGTGYTHEQYF
TRBV25-1,TRBJ1-5,-,TRBD1,TGTGCCAGCAGTCCTCAACAGGGGGCTGGTCAGCCCCAGCATTTT,CASSPQQGAGQPQHF
TRBV9,TRBJ2-1,-,TRBD2,TGTGCCAGCAGCGTAGAGCCTAGCGGGAGTGGTAATGAGCAGTTCTTC,CASSVEPSGSGNEQFF
TRBV10-3,TRBJ2-3,-,TRBD2,TGTGCCATTGCCCCTTCTAGCGGGAGGAAGGGAACAGATACGCAGTATTTT,CAIAPSSGRKGTDTQYF
TRBV10-1,TRBJ2-7,-,TRBD2,TGCGCCAGCAGTGAGTCGGGGACTAGCCGCTACGAGCAGTACTTC,CASSESGTSRYEQYF
TRBV4-1,TRBJ2-1,-,TRBD2,TGCGCCAGCAGCCTCGGGACTAGCGGGATAAATGAGCAGTTCTTC,CASSLGTSGINEQFF
TRBV30,TRBJ1-1,-,-,TGTGCCTGGAAGGCAGGGCTGAACACTGAAGCTTTCTTT,CAWKAGLNTEAFF
TRBV7-9,TRBJ1-3,-,-,TGTGCCAGCAGTTCTCTAATCGGAGGAGGTGGAAACACCATATATTTT,CASSSLIGGGGNTIYF
TRBV7-2,TRBJ2-1,-,TRBD2,TGTGCCAGCAGCTTAGGGCCTAGCGGGAGGACGGGGTACAATGAGCAGTTCTTC,CASSLGPSGRTGYNEQFF
TRBV27,TRBJ2-3,-,-,TGTGCCAGCAGTTTAGGCCCCGGGACTCCCACAGATACGCAGTATTTT,CASSLGPGTPTDTQYF
TRBV28,TRBJ2-3,-,TRBD2,TGTGCCAGCAGCCAAACTAGCGGAGTCACAGATACGCAGTATTTT,CASSQTSGVTDTQYF
TRBV7-2,TRBJ1-1,-,-,TGTGCCAGCAGCTTAGGAGGCCGTGTGAACACTGAAGCTTTCTTT,CASSLGGRVNTEAFF
TRBV19,TRBJ1-2,-,TRBD1,TGTGCCAGTAGTATAGAGGACAGGGCTGGCTATGGCTACACCTTC,CASSIEDRAGYGYTF
TRBV19,TRBJ2-7,-,TRBD1,TGTGCCAGTAGTCCAACGACAGGGTCGTACTCCTACGAGCAGTACTTC,CASSPTTGSYSYEQYF
TRBV9,TRBJ1-6,once,-,TGTGCCAGCAGCGTGAGCTCCTATAATTCACCCCTCCACTTT,CASSVSSYNSPLHF
TRBV5-4,TRBJ2-7,-,-,TGTGCCAGCAGCCTGGACAGCGGGTTATACGAGCAGTACTTC,CASSLDSGLYEQYF
TRBV19,TRBJ2-1,-,-,TGTGCCAGTAGTATAGAGCCCCTAACGAACTATGAGCAGTTCTTC,CASSIEPLTNYEQFF
TRBV2,TRBJ1-5,-,-,TGTGCCAGCAGTGAAGCAGAGCAGCCCCAGCATTTT,CASSEAEQPQHF
TRBV25-1,TRBJ2-1,-,-,TGTGCCAGCAGTGAAATACGGGGGGCCATGGGTAATGAGCAGTTCTTC,CASSEIRGAMGNEQFF
TRBV27,TRBJ2-5,once,TRBD1,TGTGCCAGCAGCCCCTGGGACAGGTATAAGACCCAGTACTTC,CASSPWDRYKTQYF
TRBV27,TRBJ2-3,few,TRBD1,TGTGCCAGAGGACAGGGGACGGGTACGCAGTATTTT,CARGQGTGTQYF
TRBV11-2,TRBJ2-1,-,-,TGTGCCAGCAGCCCGGACAGCAGCGAGCAGTTCTTC,CASSPDSSEQFF